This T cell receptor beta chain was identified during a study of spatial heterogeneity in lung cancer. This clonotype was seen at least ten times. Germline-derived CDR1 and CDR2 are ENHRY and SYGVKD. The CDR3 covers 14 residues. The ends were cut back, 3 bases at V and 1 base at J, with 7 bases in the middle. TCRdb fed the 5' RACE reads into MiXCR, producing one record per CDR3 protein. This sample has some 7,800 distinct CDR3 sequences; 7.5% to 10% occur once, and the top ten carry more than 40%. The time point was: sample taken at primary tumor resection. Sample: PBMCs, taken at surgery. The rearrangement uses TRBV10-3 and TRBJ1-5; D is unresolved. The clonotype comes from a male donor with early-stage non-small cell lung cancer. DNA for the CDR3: TGTGCCATCAGTGAAGGTCGGAGCAATCAGCCCCAGCATTTT. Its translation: CAISEGRSNQPQHF.